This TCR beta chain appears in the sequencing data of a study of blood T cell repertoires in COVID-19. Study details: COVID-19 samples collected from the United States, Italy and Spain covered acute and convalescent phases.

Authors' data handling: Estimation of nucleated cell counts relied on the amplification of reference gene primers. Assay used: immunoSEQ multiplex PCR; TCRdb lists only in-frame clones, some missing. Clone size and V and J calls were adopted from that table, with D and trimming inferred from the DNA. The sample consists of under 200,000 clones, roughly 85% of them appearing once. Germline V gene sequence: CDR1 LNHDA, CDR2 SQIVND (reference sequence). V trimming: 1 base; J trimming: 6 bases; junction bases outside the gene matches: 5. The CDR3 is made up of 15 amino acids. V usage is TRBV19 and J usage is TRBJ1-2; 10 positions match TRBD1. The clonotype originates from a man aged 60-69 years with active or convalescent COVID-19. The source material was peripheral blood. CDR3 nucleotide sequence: TGTGCCAGTAGTATAGTCTGGGGGACAGGGGATGGCTACACCTTC. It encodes CASSIVWGTGDGYTF.